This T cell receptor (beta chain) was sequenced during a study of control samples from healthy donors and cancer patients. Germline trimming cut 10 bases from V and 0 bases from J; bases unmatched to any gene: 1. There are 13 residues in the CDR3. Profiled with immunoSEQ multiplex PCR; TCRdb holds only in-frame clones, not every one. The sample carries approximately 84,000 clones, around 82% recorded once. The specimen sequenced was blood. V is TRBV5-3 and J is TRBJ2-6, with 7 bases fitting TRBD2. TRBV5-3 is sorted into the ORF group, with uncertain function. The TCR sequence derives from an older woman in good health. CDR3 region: CARGGSGANVLTF. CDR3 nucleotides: TGTGCCCGCGGGGGCTCTGGGGCCAACGTCCTGACTTTC.